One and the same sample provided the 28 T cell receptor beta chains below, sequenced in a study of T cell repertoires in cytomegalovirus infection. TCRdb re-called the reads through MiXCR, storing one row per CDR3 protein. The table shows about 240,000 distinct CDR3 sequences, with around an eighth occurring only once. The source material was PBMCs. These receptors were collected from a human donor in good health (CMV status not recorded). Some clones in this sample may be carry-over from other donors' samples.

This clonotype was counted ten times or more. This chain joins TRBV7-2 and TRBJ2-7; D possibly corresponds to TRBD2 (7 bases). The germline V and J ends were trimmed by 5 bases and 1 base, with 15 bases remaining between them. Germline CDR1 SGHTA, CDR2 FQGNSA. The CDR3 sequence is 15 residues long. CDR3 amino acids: CASSLGGQSSYEQYF. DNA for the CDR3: TGTGCCAGCAGCCTCGGGGGGCAGTCTTCCTACGAGCAGTACTTC.

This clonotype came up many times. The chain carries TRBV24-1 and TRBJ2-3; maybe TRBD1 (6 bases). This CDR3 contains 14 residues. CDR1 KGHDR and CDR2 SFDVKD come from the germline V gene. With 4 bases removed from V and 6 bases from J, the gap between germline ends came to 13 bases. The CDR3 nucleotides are TGTGCCACCAGTGACCGGTCCCAGGGGGATACGCAGTATTTT. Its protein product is CATSDRSQGDTQYF.

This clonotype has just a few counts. The CDR3 DNA reads TGCGCCAGCAGCCGAATCGGCCAGGGGGGTCTTATAGCAACCTCCTACAATGAGCAGTTCTTC. Protein sequence: CASSRIGQGGLIATSYNEQFF. The chain combines TRBV4-3 with TRBJ2-1, with a tentative D call TRBD1 (7 bases). The CDR3 has 21 amino acids. Germline V gene data show CDR1 as LGHNA and CDR2 as YSLEER. V lost 4 bases and J 0 bases, leaving 28 bases between the germline ends.

Here the CDR3 reads CASSLKDREEDEQFF. CDR3 sequence (DNA): TGTGCCAGCAGCCTGAAGGACAGGGAGGAGGATGAGCAGTTCTTC. The chain links TRBV11-2 to TRBJ2-1, with 8 bases matching TRBD1. This CDR3 comprises 15 residues. Trimming removed 5 bases from V and 8 bases from J; junction bases left unmatched: 11. CDR1 and CDR2 from the germline V gene are SGHAT and FQNNGV. Based on the CDR3 plus reference TRBV11-2 and TRBJ2-1, the full variable domain is EAGVAQSPRYKIIEKRQSVAFWCNPISGHATLYWYQQILGQGPKLLIQFQNNGVVDDSQLPKDRFSAERLKGVDSTLKIQPAKLEDSAVYLCASSLKDREEDEQFFGPGTRLTVL.

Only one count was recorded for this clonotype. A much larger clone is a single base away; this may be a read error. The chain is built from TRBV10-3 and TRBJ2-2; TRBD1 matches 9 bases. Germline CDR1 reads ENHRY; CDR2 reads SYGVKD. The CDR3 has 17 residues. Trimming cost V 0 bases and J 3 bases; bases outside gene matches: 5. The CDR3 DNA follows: TGTGCCATCAGTGAGTCGGGACAGGGTGGCGACACCGGGGAGCTGTTTTTT. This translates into CAISESGQGGDTGELFF.

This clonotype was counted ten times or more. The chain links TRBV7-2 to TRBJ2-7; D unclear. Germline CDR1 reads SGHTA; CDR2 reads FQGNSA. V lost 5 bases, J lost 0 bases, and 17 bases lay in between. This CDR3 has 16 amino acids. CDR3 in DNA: TGTGCCAGCAGCCCTCGGGCCCAGTATAGCTCCTACGAGCAGTACTTC. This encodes CASSPRAQYSSYEQYF.

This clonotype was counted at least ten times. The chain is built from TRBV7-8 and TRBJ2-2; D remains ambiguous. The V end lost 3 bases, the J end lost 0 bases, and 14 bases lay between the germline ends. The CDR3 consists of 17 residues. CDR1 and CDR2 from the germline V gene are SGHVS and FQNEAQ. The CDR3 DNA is TGTGCCAGCAGCTTCCCTAGGAACTTCGCGAACACCGGGGAGCTGTTTTTT. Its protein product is CASSFPRNFANTGELFF.

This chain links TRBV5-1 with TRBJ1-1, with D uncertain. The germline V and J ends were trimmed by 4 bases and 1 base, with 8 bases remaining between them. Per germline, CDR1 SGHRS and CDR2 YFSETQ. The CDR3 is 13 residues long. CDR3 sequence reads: CASSIRQNTEAFF. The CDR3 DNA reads TGCGCCAGCAGCATCCGACAGAACACTGAAGCTTTCTTT.

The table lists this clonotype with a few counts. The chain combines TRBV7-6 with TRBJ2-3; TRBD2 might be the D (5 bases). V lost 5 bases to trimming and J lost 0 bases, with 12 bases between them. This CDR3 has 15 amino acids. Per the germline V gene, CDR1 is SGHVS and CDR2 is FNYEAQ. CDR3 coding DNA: TGTGCCAGCAGCGTCGAGGGCGTAAGCACAGATACGCAGTATTTT. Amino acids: CASSVEGVSTDTQYF.

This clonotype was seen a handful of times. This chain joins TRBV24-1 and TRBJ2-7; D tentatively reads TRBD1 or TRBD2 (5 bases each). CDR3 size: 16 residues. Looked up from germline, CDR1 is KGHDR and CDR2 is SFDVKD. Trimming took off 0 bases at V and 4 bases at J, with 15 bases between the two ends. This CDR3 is CATSDLRGETFYEQYF. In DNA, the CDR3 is TGTGCCACCAGTGATTTGCGGGGCGAGACTTTTTACGAGCAGTACTTC.

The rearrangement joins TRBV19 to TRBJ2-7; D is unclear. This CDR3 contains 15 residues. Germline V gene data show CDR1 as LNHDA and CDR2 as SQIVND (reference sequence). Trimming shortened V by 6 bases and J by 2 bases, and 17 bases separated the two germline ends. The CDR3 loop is CASSPRLKPPYEQYF. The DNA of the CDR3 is TGTGCCAGTAGCCCTCGGCTCAAGCCACCCTACGAGCAGTACTTC.

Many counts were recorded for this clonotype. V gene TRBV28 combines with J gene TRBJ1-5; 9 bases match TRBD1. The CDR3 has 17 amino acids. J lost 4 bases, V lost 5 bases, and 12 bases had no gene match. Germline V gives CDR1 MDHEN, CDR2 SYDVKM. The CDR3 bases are TGTGCCAGCAGTCTAGGGGACAGGGCCCCCCGGAATCAGCCCCAGCATTTT. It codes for CASSLGDRAPRNQPQHF.

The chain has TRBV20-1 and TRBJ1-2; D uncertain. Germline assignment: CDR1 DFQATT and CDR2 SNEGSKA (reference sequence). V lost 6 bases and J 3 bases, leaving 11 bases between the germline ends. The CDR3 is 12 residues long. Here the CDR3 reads CSASNWDYGYTF. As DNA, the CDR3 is TGCAGTGCCTCCAACTGGGACTATGGCTACACCTTC.

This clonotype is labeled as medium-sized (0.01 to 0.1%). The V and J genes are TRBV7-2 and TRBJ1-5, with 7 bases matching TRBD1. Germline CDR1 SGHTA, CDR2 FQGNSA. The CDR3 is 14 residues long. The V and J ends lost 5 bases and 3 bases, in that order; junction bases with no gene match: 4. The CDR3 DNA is TGTGCCAGCAGCCCACAGGGGTCCAATCAGCCCCAGCATTTT. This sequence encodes CASSPQGSNQPQHF.

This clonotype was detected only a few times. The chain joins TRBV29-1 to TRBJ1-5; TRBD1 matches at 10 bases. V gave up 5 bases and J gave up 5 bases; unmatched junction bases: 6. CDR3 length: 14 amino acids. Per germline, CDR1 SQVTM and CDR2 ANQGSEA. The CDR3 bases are TGCAGCGTTCGGACAGGGGGGGGCGATCAGCCCCAGCATTTT. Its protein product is CSVRTGGGDQPQHF.

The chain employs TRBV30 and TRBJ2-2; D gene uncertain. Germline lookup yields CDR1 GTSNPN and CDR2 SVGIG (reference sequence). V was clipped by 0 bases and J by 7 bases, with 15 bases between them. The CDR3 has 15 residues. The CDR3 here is CAWSVVSGRSGELFF. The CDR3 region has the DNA TGTGCCTGGAGTGTAGTATCGGGTAGAAGCGGGGAGCTGTTTTTT.

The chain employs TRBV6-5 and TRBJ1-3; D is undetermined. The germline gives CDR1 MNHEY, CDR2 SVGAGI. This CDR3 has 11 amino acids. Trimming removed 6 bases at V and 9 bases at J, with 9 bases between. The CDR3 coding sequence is TGTGCCAGCAGCAAAGGGAGCACCATATATTTT. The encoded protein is CASSKGSTIYF.

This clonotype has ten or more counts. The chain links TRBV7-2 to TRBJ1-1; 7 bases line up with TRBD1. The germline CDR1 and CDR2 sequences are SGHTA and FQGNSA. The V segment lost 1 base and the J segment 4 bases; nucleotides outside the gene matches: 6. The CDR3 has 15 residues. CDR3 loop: CASSLEVQGGTEAFF. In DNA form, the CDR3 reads TGTGCCAGCAGCTTAGAAGTCCAGGGGGGCACTGAAGCTTTCTTT.

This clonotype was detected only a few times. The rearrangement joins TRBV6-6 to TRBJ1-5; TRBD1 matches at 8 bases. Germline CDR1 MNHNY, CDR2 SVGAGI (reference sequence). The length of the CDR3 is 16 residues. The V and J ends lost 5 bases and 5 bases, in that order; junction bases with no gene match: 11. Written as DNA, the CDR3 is TGTGCCAGCAGTCCGGACAGGGAGCCGCTTCATCAGCCCCAGCATTTT. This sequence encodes CASSPDREPLHQPQHF.

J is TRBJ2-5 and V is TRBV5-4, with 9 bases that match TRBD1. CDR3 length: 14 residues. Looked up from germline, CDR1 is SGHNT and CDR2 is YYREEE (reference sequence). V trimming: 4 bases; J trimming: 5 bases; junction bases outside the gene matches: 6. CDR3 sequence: CASSHTGGTETQYF. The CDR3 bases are TGTGCCAGCAGCCATACAGGGGGCACGGAGACCCAGTACTTC. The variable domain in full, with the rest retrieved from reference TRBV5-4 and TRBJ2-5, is ETGVTQSPTHLIKTRGQQVTLRCSSQSGHNTVSWYQQALGQGPQFIFQYYREEENGRGNFPPRFSGLQFPNYSSELNVNALELDDSALYLCASSHTGGTETQYFGPGTRLLVL.

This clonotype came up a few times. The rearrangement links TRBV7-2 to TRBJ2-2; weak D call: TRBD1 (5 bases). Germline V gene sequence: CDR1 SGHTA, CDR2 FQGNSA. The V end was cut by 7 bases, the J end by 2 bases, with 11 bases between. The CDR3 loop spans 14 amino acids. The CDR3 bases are TGTGCCAGCAAATCAGGGCGAAACACCGGGGAGCTGTTTTTT. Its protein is CASKSGRNTGELFF.

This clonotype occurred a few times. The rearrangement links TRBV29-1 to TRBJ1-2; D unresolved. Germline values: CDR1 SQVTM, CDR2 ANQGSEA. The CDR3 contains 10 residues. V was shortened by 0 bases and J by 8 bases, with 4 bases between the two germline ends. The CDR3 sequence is CSVEERGYTF. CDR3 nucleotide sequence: TGCAGCGTTGAAGAGCGGGGCTACACCTTC.

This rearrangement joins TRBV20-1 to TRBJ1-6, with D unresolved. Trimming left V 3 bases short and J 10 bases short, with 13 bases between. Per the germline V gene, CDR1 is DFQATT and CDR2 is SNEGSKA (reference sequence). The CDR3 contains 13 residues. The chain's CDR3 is CSARTPGESPLHF. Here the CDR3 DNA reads TGCAGTGCTAGGACCCCAGGTGAATCACCCCTCCACTTT.

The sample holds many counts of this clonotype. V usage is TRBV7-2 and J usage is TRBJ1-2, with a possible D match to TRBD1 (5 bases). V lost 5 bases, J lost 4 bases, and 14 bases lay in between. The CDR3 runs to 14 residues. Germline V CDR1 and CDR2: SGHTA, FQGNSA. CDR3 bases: TGTGCCAGCAGCCGGGACGGGCCAAGCTATGGCTACACCTTC. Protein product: CASSRDGPSYGYTF. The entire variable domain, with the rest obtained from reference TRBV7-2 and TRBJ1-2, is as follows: GAGVSQSPSNKVTEKGKDVELRCDPISGHTALYWYRQSLGQGLEFLIYFQGNSAPDKSGLPSDRFSAERTGGSVSTLTIQRTQQEDSAVYLCASSRDGPSYGYTFGSGTRLTVV.

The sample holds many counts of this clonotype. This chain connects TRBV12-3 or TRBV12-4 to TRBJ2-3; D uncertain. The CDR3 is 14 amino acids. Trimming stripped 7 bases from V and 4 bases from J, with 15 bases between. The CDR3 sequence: CASMEGMDSDTQYF. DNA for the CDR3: TGTGCCAGCATGGAAGGGATGGATTCAGATACGCAGTATTTT.

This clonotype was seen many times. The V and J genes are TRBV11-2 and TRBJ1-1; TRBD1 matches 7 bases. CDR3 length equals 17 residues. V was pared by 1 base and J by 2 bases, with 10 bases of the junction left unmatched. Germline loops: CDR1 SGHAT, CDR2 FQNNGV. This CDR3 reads CASSLAMTGTDNTEAFF. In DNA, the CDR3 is TGTGCCAGCAGCTTAGCGATGACCGGGACAGACAACACTGAAGCTTTCTTT.

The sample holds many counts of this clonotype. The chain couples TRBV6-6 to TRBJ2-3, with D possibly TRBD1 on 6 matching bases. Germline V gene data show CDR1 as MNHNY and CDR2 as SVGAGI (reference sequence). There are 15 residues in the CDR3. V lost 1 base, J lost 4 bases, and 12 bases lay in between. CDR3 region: CASSYFGRGADTQYF. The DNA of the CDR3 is TGTGCCAGCAGTTACTTCGGCAGGGGAGCAGATACGCAGTATTTT.

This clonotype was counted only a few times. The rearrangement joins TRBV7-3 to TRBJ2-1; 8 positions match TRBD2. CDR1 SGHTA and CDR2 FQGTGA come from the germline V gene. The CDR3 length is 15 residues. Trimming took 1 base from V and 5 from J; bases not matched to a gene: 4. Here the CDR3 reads CASSLRSGGNNEQFF. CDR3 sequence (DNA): TGTGCCAGCAGCTTAAGGTCGGGGGGGAACAATGAGCAGTTCTTC. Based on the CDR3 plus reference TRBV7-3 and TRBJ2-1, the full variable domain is GAGVSQTPSNKVTEKGKYVELRCDPISGHTALYWYRQSLGQGPEFLIYFQGTGAADDSGLPNDRFFAVRPEGSVSTLKIQRTERGDSAVYLCASSLRSGGNNEQFFGPGTRLTVL.